A selection of T cell receptor beta chains follows, all from one sample in a study of identifying expanded T cells in peripheral blood. Method: immunoSEQ multiplex PCR; TCRdb's copy keeps in-frame clones and lacks some. The sample has tens of thousands of clones; roughly 90% are singletons. What was sequenced was blood. The receptor source for this set is a person aged 18 to 75 in good health. The CDR3 runs from the conserved cysteine through the conserved F or W. Each record gives: V gene, clone size, CDR3 length, D gene, J gene, CDR3 DNA, CDR3 protein. D genes are given only for firm matches. Part of the rows lack a size; the others show once, few, many or a class for expanded clones.

>TRBV6-5|NA|13|NA|TRBJ1-1
TGTGCCAGCAGTGACGGGGCTTCCACTGAAGCTTTCTTT
CASSDGASTEAFF
>TRBV12-5|NA|14|NA|TRBJ2-7
TGTGCTAGTGGTTTGGCGTCCCGGGGAGCCGAGCAGTACTTC
CASGLASRGAEQYF
>TRBV7-2|NA|15|NA|TRBJ2-7
TGTGCCAGCAGCTTCTCAGGGGAAAAGGTCTACGAGCAGTACTTC
CASSFSGEKVYEQYF
>TRBV14|NA|19|NA|TRBJ1-1
TGTGCCAGCAGCCAAGATCTTAAGGAATTTGGGCTGATGGTCACTGAAGCTTTCTTT
CASSQDLKEFGLMVTEAFF
>TRBV2|few|15|NA|TRBJ1-6
TGTGCCAGCAGGGAGAGTGGTTCTCATAATTCACCCCTCCACTTT
CASRESGSHNSPLHF
>TRBV18|NA|15|NA|TRBJ1-1
TGTGCCAGCTCACCACGTGTAGGGGATCGGGTTGAAGCTTTCTTT
CASSPRVGDRVEAFF
>TRBV30|NA|15|TRBD2|TRBJ2-2
TGTGCCTGGTCGCGGGGGGCCCGAACGTCCGGGGAGCTGTTTTTT
CAWSRGARTSGELFF
>TRBV14|NA|11|NA|TRBJ2-5
TGTGCCAGCAGCCAGCTGGAGACCCAGTACTTC
CASSQLETQYF
>TRBV27|few|14|NA|TRBJ1-5
TGTGCCAGCAGCAAGGAGAATAGCAATCAGCCCCAGCATTTT
CASSKENSNQPQHF
>TRBV19|NA|12|NA|TRBJ2-1
TGTGCCAGTAGTATGTGGGGGAACGAGCAGTTCTTC
CASSMWGNEQFF
>TRBV5-4|NA|14|NA|TRBJ1-1
TGTGCCAGCAGCTTGGGTCAGGGAGGGACTGAAGCTTTCTTT
CASSLGQGGTEAFF
>TRBV21-1|NA|11|NA|TRBJ1-2
TGTGCCAGCAGATACCGGGACGCCTTCACCTTC
CASRYRDAFTF
>TRBV5-1|NA|14|NA|TRBJ1-1
TGCGCCAGCAGCAGGGACGGCCAGAACACTGAAGCTTTCTTT
CASSRDGQNTEAFF
>TRBV9|NA|16|NA|TRBJ1-1
TGTGCCAGCGGAAGCCCCCAGGGACGGGGGAACACTGAAGCTTTCTTT
CASGSPQGRGNTEAFF
>TRBV2|NA|16|TRBD1|TRBJ1-2
TGTGCCAGCAGGAAAACTGTGACAGGGGCTGGTTATGGCTACACCTTC
CASRKTVTGAGYGYTF
>TRBV4-3|NA|15|NA|TRBJ2-3
TGCGCCAGCAGCCAAGAATTCGCAGGGGCAGATACGCAGTATTTT
CASSQEFAGADTQYF
>TRBV7-7|few|13|NA|TRBJ2-1
TGTGCCAGCAGCTTAGTTCGGGGGTATGAGCAGTTCTTC
CASSLVRGYEQFF
>TRBV6-5|NA|14|TRBD2|TRBJ2-2
TGTGCCAGCAGGCGGACTAGCGGGCACGGGGAGCTGTTTTTT
CASRRTSGHGELFF
>TRBV7-9|NA|15|NA|TRBJ2-2
TGTGCCAGCAGCTTAGCCGGACGGGGAACCGGGGAGCTGTTTTTT
CASSLAGRGTGELFF
>TRBV4-1|NA|16|NA|TRBJ2-7
TGCGCCAGCAGCCCGAGGGGCATATCCTCAAGGTACGAGCAGTACTTC
CASSPRGISSRYEQYF
>TRBV11-1|NA|13|NA|TRBJ1-3
TGTGCCAGCGCGGAGAAGGCCGGAAACACCATATATTTT
CASAEKAGNTIYF
>TRBV7-9|NA|17|TRBD1|TRBJ2-2
TGTGCCAGCAGCTTAGCGCGGACAGGGGGAATGGACGGGGAGCTGTTTTTT
CASSLARTGGMDGELFF
>TRBV10-3|NA|13|NA|TRBJ2-7
TGTGCCATCAGTGGTGGCACCTCCTACGAGCAGTACTTC
CAISGGTSYEQYF